The 17 T cell receptor beta chains below all came from one sample that was sequenced in a study of T cells after posttransplantation cyclophosphamide. Controls had myeloablative marrow grafts with methotrexate and calcineurin inhibitor, sampled at 1 year. Profiled with immunoSEQ multiplex PCR; TCRdb holds only in-frame clones, not every one. The sample comprises around 22,000 clones, approximately 88% of which are singletons, and less than 9.5% rests with the top ten. The input for sequencing was PBMCs, taken after an allogeneic stem cell transplant with a calcineurin inhibitor and methotrexate. The receptor set was obtained from a female patient in her fifties who received an allogeneic stem cell transplant from an unrelated donor, was CMV-positive, and had chronic GVHD only. Some T cells may possibly be graft donor cells.

The chain combines TRBV14 with TRBJ2-1; tentative D call: TRBD2 (5 bases). This CDR3 has 14 amino acids. Germline V gene data show CDR1 as SGHDN and CDR2 as FVKESK. V was trimmed by 5 bases and J by 8 bases, leaving 16 bases between them. The CDR3 sequence is CASSGPLGSDEQFF. CDR3 DNA sequence: TGTGCCAGCAGCGGCCCCCTTGGTAGCGATGAGCAGTTCTTC.

The chain is built from TRBV6-5 and TRBJ1-1, with TRBD1 as a possible D gene (5 bases). V was shortened by 10 bases and J by 6 bases, with 12 bases between the two germline ends. The germline CDR1 and CDR2 sequences are MNHEY and SVGAGI. The CDR3 totals 11 residues. Here the CDR3 reads CATSQGSEAFF. The CDR3 DNA reads TGTGCCACCTCGCAGGGCTCTGAAGCTTTCTTT.

J is TRBJ2-7 and V is TRBV19; a weak D match, TRBD1 (6 bases). Germline values: CDR1 LNHDA, CDR2 SQIVND (reference sequence). This CDR3 is 15 amino acids long. Trimming took off 6 bases at V and 1 base at J, with 16 bases between the two ends. Here the CDR3 DNA reads TGTGCCAGTAGATACAGGGCAAGGAGGTCCTACGAGCAGTACTTC. This codes for CASRYRARRSYEQYF.

V and J are TRBV11-1 and TRBJ2-7; TRBD1 is a possible D gene (6 bases). V shed 3 bases and J shed 1 base, with 13 bases lying between them. CDR3 length: 15 residues. The germline V gene encodes CDR1 SGHAT and CDR2 FQDESV (reference sequence). CDR3 DNA sequence: TGTGCCAGCAGCTTCAGGGGAAGAGGGTCCTACGAGCAGTACTTC. Amino acid sequence: CASSFRGRGSYEQYF. The variable domain in full, with the rest retrieved from reference TRBV11-1 and TRBJ2-7, is EAEVAQSPRYKITEKSQAVAFWCDPISGHATLYWYRQILGQGPELLVQFQDESVVDDSQLPKDRFSAERLKGVDSTLKIQPAELGDSAMYLCASSFRGRGSYEQYFGPGTRLTVT.

The gene calls are TRBV7-9 and TRBJ2-1, with a weak D call TRBD2 (5 bases). The CDR3 covers 14 residues. Trimming cost V 0 bases and J 6 bases, with 9 bases left between them. Germline V gene data show CDR1 as SEHNR and CDR2 as FQNEAQ (reference sequence). CDR3: CASSLAGEANEQFF. Written as DNA, the CDR3 is TGTGCCAGCAGCTTAGCGGGAGAAGCCAATGAGCAGTTCTTC. Combining the CDR3 with reference TRBV7-9 and TRBJ2-1 gives the whole variable domain DTGVSQNPRHKITKRGQNVTFRCDPISEHNRLYWYRQTLGQGPEFLTYFQNEAQLEKSRLLSDRFSAERPKGSFSTLEIQRTEQGDSAMYLCASSLAGEANEQFFGPGTRLTVL.

The chain joins TRBV28 to TRBJ1-1; tentative D call: TRBD1 (6 bases). The germline CDR1 and CDR2 sequences are MDHEN and SYDVKM. V was trimmed by 5 bases and J by 14 bases, leaving 21 bases between them. This CDR3 has 13 residues. CDR3 DNA sequence: TGTGCCAGCAGTCCGCCGACAGGAGTTAGTGTGTTCTTT. Translating it yields CASSPPTGVSVFF.

The chain links TRBV29-1 to TRBJ2-5; a possible D gene is TRBD2 (5 bases). The CDR3 loop spans 12 amino acids. Germline assignment: CDR1 SQVTM and CDR2 ANQGSEA. Deletions cut 7 bases from V and 5 bases from J, with 14 bases between. This CDR3 is CSAGSDVETQYF. In DNA, the CDR3 is TGCAGCGCGGGGAGTGACGTTGAGACCCAGTACTTC.

The V call is TRBV10-3, the J call TRBJ1-5, with D possibly matching TRBD1 (6 bases). Trimming removed 10 bases at V and 5 bases at J, with 15 bases between. The germline V gene has CDR1 ENHRY and CDR2 SYGVKD. CDR3 length: 13 amino acids. In DNA, the CDR3 is TGTGCCACCCGCCGGGGGGCAGATCAGCCCCAGCATTTT. The encoded protein is CATRRGADQPQHF.

Regarding this clone: Other DNA sequences in the same sample also yield this CDR3. The chain recombines TRBV9 with TRBJ1-1; the D gene is possibly TRBD1 (6 bases). Germline lookup yields CDR1 SGDLS and CDR2 YYNGEE. The CDR3 has 13 amino acids. V was shortened by 4 bases and J by 2 bases, with 9 bases between the two germline ends. The chain's CDR3 is CASSPRGNTEAFF. For the CDR3, the DNA is TGTGCCAGCAGCCCCAGGGGCAACACTGAAGCTTTCTTT.

The chain is built from TRBV4-1 and TRBJ1-1; weak D call: TRBD1 (5 bases). Germline V gives CDR1 MGHRA, CDR2 YSYEKL. Trimming cost V 7 bases and J 2 bases, with 14 bases left between them. The CDR3 spans 14 residues. CDR3 sequence (DNA): TGCGCCAGCACTCGGGAGGGGAGAAACACTGAAGCTTTCTTT. It is translated as CASTREGRNTEAFF.

J is TRBJ2-1 and V is TRBV4-3, with TRBD1 identical over 7 bases. CDR1 is LGHNA and CDR2 is YSLEER in the germline V gene. The CDR3 loop spans 15 amino acids. V shed 5 bases, J shed 5 bases, and the junction held 9 bases outside the gene matches. The CDR3: CASSFTEGGHNEQFF. CDR3 nucleotide sequence: TGCGCCAGCAGCTTCACTGAAGGGGGCCACAATGAGCAGTTCTTC.

This clone showed up just a few times. This sequence joins TRBV11-1 and TRBJ1-2, with D unresolved. The CDR3 sequence is 13 residues long. V was clipped by 2 bases and J by 4 bases, with 8 bases between them. In germline, CDR1 is SGHAT, CDR2 FQDESV (reference sequence). CDR3 in DNA: TGTGCCAGCAGCTTATCAGGAATCTATGGCTACACCTTC. This sequence encodes CASSLSGIYGYTF.

The chain is built from TRBV19 and TRBJ2-7; tentative D call: TRBD2 (6 bases). The CDR3 has 16 amino acids. With 5 bases removed from V and 2 bases from J, the gap between germline ends came to 19 bases. Germline assignment: CDR1 LNHDA and CDR2 SQIVND (reference sequence). The CDR3 loop is CASSDSGGGATYEQYF. As DNA, the CDR3 is TGTGCCAGTAGTGATAGTGGCGGAGGGGCCACCTACGAGCAGTACTTC.

The V call is TRBV28, the J call TRBJ1-3; weak D call: TRBD1 (5 bases). This CDR3 has 14 amino acids. From germline, CDR1 is MDHEN and CDR2 SYDVKM. The V and J ends lost 3 bases and 2 bases respectively, with 8 bases between them. CDR3 sequence reads: CASSLFRAGNTIYF. The CDR3 nucleotides are TGTGCCAGCAGTTTGTTCAGGGCTGGAAACACCATATATTTT.

The chain is built from TRBV28 and TRBJ2-1; TRBD2 aligns across 7 bases. V shed 8 bases, J shed 5 bases, and the junction held 18 bases outside the gene matches. There are 17 residues in the CDR3. Germline V CDR1 and CDR2: MDHEN, SYDVKM. The DNA of the CDR3 is TGTGCCAGCCGGAAAAGACCCGGGACTACCATACACAATGAGCAGTTCTTC. Protein: CASRKRPGTTIHNEQFF.

The chain links TRBV5-1 to TRBJ1-2; D might be TRBD1 (6 bases). V dropped 4 bases and J dropped 2 bases, with 18 bases sitting between them. From germline, CDR1 is SGHRS and CDR2 YFSETQ. The CDR3 sequence is 16 residues long. CDR3 loop: CASSPGTSATNYGYTF. The CDR3 DNA reads TGCGCCAGCAGCCCAGGGACATCGGCCACCAACTATGGCTACACCTTC. Together with reference TRBV5-1 and TRBJ1-2, the CDR3 gives the full variable domain: KAGVTQTPRYLIKTRGQQVTLSCSPISGHRSVSWYQQTPGQGLQFLFEYFSETQRNKGNFPGRFSGRQFSNSRSEMNVSTLELGDSALYLCASSPGTSATNYGYTFGSGTRLTVV.

The chain carries TRBV7-3 and TRBJ2-1, with a weak D call TRBD2 (8 bases). The germline V gene encodes CDR1 SGHTA and CDR2 FQGTGA. V lost 5 bases to trimming and J lost 7 bases, with 18 bases between them. The CDR3 extends over 15 amino acids. The CDR3 DNA sequence: TGTGCCAGCAGCGAAGAGGGGGCGGGAGGTAATGAGCAGTTCTTC. Translation gives CASSEEGAGGNEQFF.